One T cell receptor beta chain is described in this entry. Deletions cut 4 bases from V and 9 bases from J, with 16 bases between. The CDR3 covers 14 residues. In germline, CDR1 is SGHNT, CDR2 YENEEA. The assay was immunoSEQ multiplex PCR, and TCRdb's table has in-frame clones only and misses some. The table includes about 190,000 clones, under 90% detected once. These data originate in a study of blood T cell repertoires in COVID-19. Overall study context: The study drew acute and convalescent COVID-19 samples from the United States, Italy and Spain. Sources were T cells, B-cell-depleted T cells, or PBMCs; the material itself was cDNA or gDNA.

V is TRBV11-3 and J is TRBJ2-1; D may be TRBD2 (6 bases). This receptor was identified in a man in his forties or fifties with acute or convalescent COVID-19. The sequenced sample was peripheral blood. In DNA form, the CDR3 reads TGTGCCAGCAGCTCCCGTAGCGGAGACAGTGAGCAGTTCTTC. It specifies CASSSRSGDSEQFF.